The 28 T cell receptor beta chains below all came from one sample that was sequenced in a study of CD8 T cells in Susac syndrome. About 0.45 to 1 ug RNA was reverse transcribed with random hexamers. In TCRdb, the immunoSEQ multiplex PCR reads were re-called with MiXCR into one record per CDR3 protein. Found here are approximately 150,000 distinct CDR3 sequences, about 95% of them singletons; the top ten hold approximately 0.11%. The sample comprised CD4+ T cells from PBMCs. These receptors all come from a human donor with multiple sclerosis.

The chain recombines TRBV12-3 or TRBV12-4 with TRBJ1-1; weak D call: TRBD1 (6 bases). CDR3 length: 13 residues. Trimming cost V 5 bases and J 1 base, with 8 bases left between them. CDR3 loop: CASSEQGNTEAFF. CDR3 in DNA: TGTGCCAGCAGTGAACAGGGGAACACTGAAGCTTTCTTT.

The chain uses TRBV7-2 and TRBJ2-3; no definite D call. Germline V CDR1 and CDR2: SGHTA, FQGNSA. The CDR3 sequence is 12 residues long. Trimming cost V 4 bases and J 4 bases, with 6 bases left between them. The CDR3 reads CASSSSSDTQYF. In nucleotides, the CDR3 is TGTGCCAGCAGCTCGTCATCAGATACGCAGTATTTT. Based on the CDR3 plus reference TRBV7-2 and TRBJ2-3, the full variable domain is GAGVSQSPSNKVTEKGKDVELRCDPISGHTALYWYRQSLGQGLEFLIYFQGNSAPDKSGLPSDRFSAERTGGSVSTLTIQRTQQEDSAVYLCASSSSSDTQYFGPGTRLTVL.

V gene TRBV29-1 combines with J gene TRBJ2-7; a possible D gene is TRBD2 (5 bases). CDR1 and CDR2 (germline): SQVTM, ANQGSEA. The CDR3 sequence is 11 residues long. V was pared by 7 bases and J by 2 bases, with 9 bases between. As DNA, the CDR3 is TGCAGCGGCGGGTGGGCCTACGAGCAGTACTTC. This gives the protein CSGGWAYEQYF.

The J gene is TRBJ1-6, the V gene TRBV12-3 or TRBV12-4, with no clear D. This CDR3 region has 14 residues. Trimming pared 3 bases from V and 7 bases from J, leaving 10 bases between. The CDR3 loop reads CASSLGGSNSPLHF. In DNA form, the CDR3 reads TGTGCCAGCAGTTTGGGTGGGTCAAATTCACCCCTCCACTTT.

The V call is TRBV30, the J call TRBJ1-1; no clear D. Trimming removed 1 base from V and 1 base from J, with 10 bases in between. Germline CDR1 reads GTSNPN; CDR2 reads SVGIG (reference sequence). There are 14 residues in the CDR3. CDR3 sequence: CAWSALTANTEAFF. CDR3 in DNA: TGTGCCTGGAGTGCCCTAACAGCGAACACTGAAGCTTTCTTT.

The CDR3 protein is CASSPPIRPLAVNIQYF. The CDR3 coding sequence is TGTGCCAGCAGCCCGCCGATCAGGCCCCTGGCTGTGAACATTCAGTACTTC. This chain links TRBV9 with TRBJ2-4; D unclear. The germline CDR1 and CDR2 sequences are SGDLS and YYNGEE. V was clipped by 4 bases and J by 7 bases, with 24 bases between them. This CDR3 is 17 amino acids long.

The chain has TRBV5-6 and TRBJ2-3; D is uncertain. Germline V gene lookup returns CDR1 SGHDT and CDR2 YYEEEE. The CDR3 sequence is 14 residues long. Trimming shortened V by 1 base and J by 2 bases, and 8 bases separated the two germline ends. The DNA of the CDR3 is TGTGCCAGCAGCTTGTATACCAACACAGATACGCAGTATTTT. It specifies CASSLYTNTDTQYF.

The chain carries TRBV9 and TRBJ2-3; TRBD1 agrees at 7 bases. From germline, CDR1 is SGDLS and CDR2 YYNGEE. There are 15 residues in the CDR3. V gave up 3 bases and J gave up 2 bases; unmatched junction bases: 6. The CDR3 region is CASSARDRATDTQYF. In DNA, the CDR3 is TGTGCCAGCAGCGCCCGGGACAGAGCCACAGATACGCAGTATTTT.

CDR3 residues: CASSQVGGANTGELFF. CDR3 coding DNA: TGTGCCAGCAGCCAAGTGGGAGGAGCGAACACCGGGGAGCTGTTTTTT. V usage is TRBV3-1 and J usage is TRBJ2-2, with D maybe TRBD2 (6 bases). Germline V lookup: CDR1 LGHDT, CDR2 YNNKEL (reference sequence). The CDR3 sequence is 16 residues long. V was pared by 1 base and J by 0 bases, with 9 bases between.

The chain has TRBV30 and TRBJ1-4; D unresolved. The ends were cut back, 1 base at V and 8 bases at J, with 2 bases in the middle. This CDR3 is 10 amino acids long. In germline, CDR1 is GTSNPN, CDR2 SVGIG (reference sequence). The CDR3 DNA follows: TGTGCCTGGAGTGGGGAAAAACTGTTTTTT. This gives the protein CAWSGEKLFF.

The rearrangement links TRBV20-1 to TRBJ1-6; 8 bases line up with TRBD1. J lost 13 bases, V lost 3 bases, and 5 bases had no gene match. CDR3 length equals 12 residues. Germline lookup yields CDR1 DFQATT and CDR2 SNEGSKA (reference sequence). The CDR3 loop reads CSARGDRGPLHF. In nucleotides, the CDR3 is TGCAGTGCTAGGGGAGACAGGGGCCCCCTCCACTTT.

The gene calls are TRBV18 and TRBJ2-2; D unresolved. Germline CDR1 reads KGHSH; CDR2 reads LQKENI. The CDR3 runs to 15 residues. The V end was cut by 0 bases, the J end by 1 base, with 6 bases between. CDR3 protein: CASSPPNRNTGELFF. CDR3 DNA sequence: TGTGCCAGCTCACCACCGAACAGGAACACCGGGGAGCTGTTTTTT.

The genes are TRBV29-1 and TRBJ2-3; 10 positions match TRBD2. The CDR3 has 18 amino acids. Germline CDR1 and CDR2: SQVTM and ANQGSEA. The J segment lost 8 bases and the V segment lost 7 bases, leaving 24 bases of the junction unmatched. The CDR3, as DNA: TGCAGCGGGGGGACAGGAAATCGACTAGCGGGTAGGGCCGGTACGCAGTATTTT. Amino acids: CSGGTGNRLAGRAGTQYF.

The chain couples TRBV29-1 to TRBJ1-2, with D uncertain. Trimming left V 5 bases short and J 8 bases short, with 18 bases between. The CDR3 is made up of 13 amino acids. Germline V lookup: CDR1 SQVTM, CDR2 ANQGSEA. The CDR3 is CSVSTGNGLGYTF. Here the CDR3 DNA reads TGCAGCGTTTCCACCGGAAACGGGCTAGGCTACACCTTC.

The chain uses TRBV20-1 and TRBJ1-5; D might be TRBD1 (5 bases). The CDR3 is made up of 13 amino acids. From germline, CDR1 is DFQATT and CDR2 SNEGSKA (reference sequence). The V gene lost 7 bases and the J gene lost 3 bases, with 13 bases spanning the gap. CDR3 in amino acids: CSVWWGSNQPQHF. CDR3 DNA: TGCAGTGTCTGGTGGGGGTCCAATCAGCCCCAGCATTTT.

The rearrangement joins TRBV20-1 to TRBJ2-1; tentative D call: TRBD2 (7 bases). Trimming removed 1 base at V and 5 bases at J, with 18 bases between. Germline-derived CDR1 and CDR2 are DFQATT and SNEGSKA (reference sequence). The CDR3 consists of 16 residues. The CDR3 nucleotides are TGCAGTGCTAGAGTTTTGGGGGGGGCCGCTAACAATGAGCAGTTCTTC. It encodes CSARVLGGAANNEQFF.

Here the CDR3 DNA reads TGTGCCAGCACCAAACTAGCGGGAGGGGTCGATGAGCAGTTCTTC. Its translation: CASTKLAGGVDEQFF. V usage is TRBV6-1 and J usage is TRBJ2-1; 13 positions agree with TRBD2. This CDR3 contains 15 residues. Per germline, CDR1 MNHNS and CDR2 SASEGT. Losses at the gene ends were 7 bases for V and 8 bases for J; bases not matched to a gene: 8.

The CDR3 spells CASSLERAAFF. The CDR3 coding sequence is TGTGCCAGCAGCTTGGAAAGAGCGGCTTTCTTT. This chain uses TRBV5-5 with TRBJ1-1; the D is unclear. CDR1 and CDR2 from the germline V gene are SGHKS and YYEKEE (reference sequence). This CDR3 is 11 amino acids long. V lost 0 bases and J lost 11, with 8 bases in between. Looking up the rest from reference TRBV5-5 and TRBJ1-1 gives the full variable domain: DAGVTQSPTHLIKTRGQQVTLRCSPISGHKSVSWYQQVLGQGPQFIFQYYEKEERGRGNFPDRFSARQFPNYSSELNVNALLLGDSALYLCASSLERAAFFGQGTRLTVV.

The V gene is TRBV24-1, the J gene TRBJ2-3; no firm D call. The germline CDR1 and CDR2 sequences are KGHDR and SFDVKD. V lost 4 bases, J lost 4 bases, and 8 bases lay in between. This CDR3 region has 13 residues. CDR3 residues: CATSERTSDTQYF. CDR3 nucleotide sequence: TGTGCCACCAGTGAACGCACTTCAGATACGCAGTATTTT.

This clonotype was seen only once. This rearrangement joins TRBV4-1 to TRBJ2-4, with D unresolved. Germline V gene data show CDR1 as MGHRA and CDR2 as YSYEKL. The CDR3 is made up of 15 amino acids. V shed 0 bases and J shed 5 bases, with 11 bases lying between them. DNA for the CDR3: TGCGCCAGCAGCCAAGAGGTCGCTATTCAAAACATTCAGTACTTC. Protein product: CASSQEVAIQNIQYF.

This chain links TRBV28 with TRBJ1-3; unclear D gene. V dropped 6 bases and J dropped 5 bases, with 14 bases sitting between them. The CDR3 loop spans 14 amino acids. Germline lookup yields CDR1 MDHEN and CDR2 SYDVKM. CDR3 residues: CASSPSSLRNTIYF. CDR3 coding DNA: TGTGCCAGCAGCCCTTCATCCCTGAGAAACACCATATATTTT.

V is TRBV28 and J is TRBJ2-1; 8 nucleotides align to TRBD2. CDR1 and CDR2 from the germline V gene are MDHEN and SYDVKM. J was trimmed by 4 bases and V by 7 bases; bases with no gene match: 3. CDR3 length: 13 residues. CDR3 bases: TGTGCCAGCATGACTAGCGCGTACAATGAGCAGTTCTTC. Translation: CASMTSAYNEQFF.

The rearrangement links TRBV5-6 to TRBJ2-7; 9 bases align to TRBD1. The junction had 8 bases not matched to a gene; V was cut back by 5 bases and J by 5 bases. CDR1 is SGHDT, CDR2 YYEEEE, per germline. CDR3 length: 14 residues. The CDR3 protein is CASRAGTGSNEQYF. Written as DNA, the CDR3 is TGTGCCAGCAGGGCCGGGACAGGGTCAAACGAGCAGTACTTC. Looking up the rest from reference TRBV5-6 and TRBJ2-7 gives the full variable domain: DAGVTQSPTHLIKTRGQQVTLRCSPKSGHDTVSWYQQALGQGPQFIFQYYEEEERQRGNFPDRFSGHQFPNYSSELNVNALLLGDSALYLCASRAGTGSNEQYFGPGTRLTVT.

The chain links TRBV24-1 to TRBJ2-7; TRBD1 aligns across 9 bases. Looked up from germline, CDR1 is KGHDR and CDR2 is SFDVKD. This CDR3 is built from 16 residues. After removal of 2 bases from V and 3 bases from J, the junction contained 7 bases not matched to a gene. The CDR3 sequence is CATSDSGTGNYYEQYF. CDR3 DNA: TGTGCCACCAGTGATTCCGGGACAGGGAACTACTACGAGCAGTACTTC.

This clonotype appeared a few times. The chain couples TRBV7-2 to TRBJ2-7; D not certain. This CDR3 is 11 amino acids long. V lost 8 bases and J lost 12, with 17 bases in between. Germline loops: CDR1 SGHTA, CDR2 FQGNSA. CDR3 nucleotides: TGTGCCAGCTCCCCCGACACCGCGGTGTACTTC. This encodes CASSPDTAVYF. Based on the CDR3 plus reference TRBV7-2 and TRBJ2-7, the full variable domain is GAGVSQSPSNKVTEKGKDVELRCDPISGHTALYWYRQSLGQGLEFLIYFQGNSAPDKSGLPSDRFSAERTGGSVSTLTIQRTQQEDSAVYLCASSPDTAVYFGPGTRLTVT.

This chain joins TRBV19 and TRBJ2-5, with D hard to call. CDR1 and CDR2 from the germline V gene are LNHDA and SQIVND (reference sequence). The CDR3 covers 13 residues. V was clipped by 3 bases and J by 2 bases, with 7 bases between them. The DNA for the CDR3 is TGTGCCAGTAGTATCCCAGGACAAGAGACCCAGTACTTC. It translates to CASSIPGQETQYF. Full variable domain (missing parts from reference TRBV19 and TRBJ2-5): DGGITQSPKYLFRKEGQNVTLSCEQNLNHDAMYWYRQDPGQGLRLIYYSQIVNDFQKGDIAEGYSVSREKKESFPLTVTSAQKNPTAFYLCASSIPGQETQYFGPGTRLLVL.

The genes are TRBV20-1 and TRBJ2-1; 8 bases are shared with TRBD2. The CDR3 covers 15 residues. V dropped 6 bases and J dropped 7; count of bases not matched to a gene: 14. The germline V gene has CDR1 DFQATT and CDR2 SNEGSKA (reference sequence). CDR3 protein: CSAPIAGPYNNEQFF. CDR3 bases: TGCAGTGCCCCTATAGCGGGACCCTACAATAATGAGCAGTTCTTC.

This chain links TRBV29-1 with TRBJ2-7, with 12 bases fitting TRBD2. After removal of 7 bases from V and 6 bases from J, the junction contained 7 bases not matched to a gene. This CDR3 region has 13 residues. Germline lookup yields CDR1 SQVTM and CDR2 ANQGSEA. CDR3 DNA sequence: TGCAGCGCCGAGGCACTAGCGGGAGGCGAGCAGTACTTC. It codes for CSAEALAGGEQYF.